These 13 T cell receptor beta chains were all obtained from the same sample, sequenced in a study of immune characterization of retroperitoneal liposarcoma (dated 2019 in TCRdb). The library was built by means of PCR. TCRdb names NextSeq 500 as the instrument used. Starting from the raw public reads, TCRdb applied fastp trimming at Q25, assembled clones with MiXCR and retained in-frame beta chains. When rows share a CDR3 protein, they turn into one entry using the most common DNA and genes. This sample has some 7,900 distinct CDR3 sequences in its table, and under 55% of those were observed once. The ten largest clonotypes hold more than 9% of the sample. The material sequenced was tumor tissue. All receptors come from a male donor with retroperitoneal liposarcoma.

This clonotype has more than one count but fewer than ten. V and J are TRBV27 and TRBJ2-7, with D possibly being TRBD2 (6 bases). Germline CDR1 and CDR2: MNHEY and SMNVEV (reference sequence). Trimming removed 5 bases from V and 0 bases from J, with 14 bases in between. The CDR3 has 15 amino acids. The CDR3 is CASSPPGGNSYEQYF. CDR3 nucleotide sequence: TGTGCCAGCAGTCCTCCCGGAGGGAACTCCTACGAGCAGTACTTC.

CDR3 loop: CASSFRDREFTGELFF. The CDR3 DNA follows: TGTGCCAGCAGCTTCCGGGACAGGGAATTCACCGGGGAGCTGTTTTTT. The chain has TRBV7-2 and TRBJ2-2; 9 bases are shared with TRBD1. After removal of 3 bases from V and 4 bases from J, the junction contained 6 bases not matched to a gene. Germline CDR1 is SGHTA and CDR2 is FQGNSA. The CDR3 sequence is 16 residues long.

The chain carries TRBV6-5 and TRBJ2-1; D might be TRBD1 (5 bases). The CDR3 spans 14 residues. V was shortened by 0 bases and J by 9 bases, with 12 bases between the two germline ends. Germline CDR1 and CDR2: MNHEY and SVGAGI. The CDR3 DNA is TGTGCCAGCAGTTACTCGACAGTTAGCTTTGAGCAGTTCTTC. Amino acids: CASSYSTVSFEQFF.

The DNA for the CDR3 is TGTGCCAGCAGCCCTCGGGACTCCTACAATGAGCAGTACTTC. It is translated as CASSPRDSYNEQYF. This rearrangement joins TRBV7-2 to TRBJ2-1; TRBD2 is a possible D gene (6 bases). The end of the DNA fits TRBJ2-7 better, so the J call may be wrong. Germline V gene data show CDR1 as SGHTA and CDR2 as FQGNSA. The CDR3 sequence is 14 residues long.

The rearrangement joins TRBV7-9 to TRBJ2-3; 8 bases match TRBD2. Germline-derived CDR1 and CDR2 are SEHNR and FQNEAQ (reference sequence). V shed 5 bases, J shed 1 base, and the junction held 17 bases outside the gene matches. The CDR3 length is 19 residues. The CDR3, as DNA: TGTGCCAGCAGCAACGGAAGGTTTATAGCGGGAAGACGCACAGATACGCAGTATTTT. Its protein is CASSNGRFIAGRRTDTQYF. Variable domain in full (rest from reference TRBV7-9 and TRBJ2-3): DTGVSQNPRHKITKRGQNVTFRCDPISEHNRLYWYRQTLGQGPEFLTYFQNEAQLEKSRLLSDRFSAERPKGSFSTLEIQRTEQGDSAMYLCASSNGRFIAGRRTDTQYFGPGTRLTVL.

This clonotype has just a few counts. The chain employs TRBV6-1 and TRBJ2-3; 10 nucleotides match TRBD2. The CDR3 has 14 amino acids. Per germline, CDR1 MNHNS and CDR2 SASEGT. V was pared by 7 bases and J by 4 bases, with 5 bases of the junction left unmatched. CDR3 nucleotides: TGTGCCAGCATCCTAGCGGGAGTAGCAGATACGCAGTATTTT. Its protein product is CASILAGVADTQYF.

This chain connects TRBV6-5 to TRBJ1-3, with D possibly TRBD1 on 6 matching bases. Germline CDR1 MNHEY, CDR2 SVGAGI. This CDR3 has 16 residues. The V and J ends lost 8 bases and 3 bases respectively, with 20 bases between them. The CDR3 region is CASGGGHRGVGNTIYF. CDR3 bases: TGTGCCAGCGGGGGGGGCCATCGGGGTGTTGGAAACACCATATATTTT.

The genes are TRBV6-6 and TRBJ2-4, with 12 positions matching TRBD2. Matching the DNA end better, TRBJ2-7 makes the J call doubtful. Per germline, CDR1 MNHNY and CDR2 SVGAGI (reference sequence). The CDR3 totals 18 residues. The CDR3 is CASSYSAVTSGGRHEQYF. CDR3 nucleotide sequence: TGTGCCAGCAGTTACTCGGCAGTTACTAGCGGGGGGCGGCACGAGCAGTACTTC.

This clonotype showed up just a few times. This sequence joins TRBV6-1 and TRBJ2-1, with 11 nucleotides matching TRBD1. The CDR3 is 15 amino acids. The V gene's germline CDR1 is MNHNS and CDR2 SASEGT. V shed 10 bases and J 10 bases; nucleotides not matched to a gene: 15. The CDR3 coding sequence is TGTGCCACCTTCGAATCGGGACAGGGGGTCCACGAGCAGTTCTTC. It codes for CATFESGQGVHEQFF.

This chain joins TRBV7-3 and TRBJ2-1, with TRBD2 as a possible D gene (6 bases). V lost 5 bases to trimming and J lost 13 bases, with 18 bases between them. Looked up from germline, CDR1 is SGHTA and CDR2 is FQGTGA. This CDR3 comprises 13 residues. CDR3 sequence (DNA): TGTGCCAGCAGCCGACTAGACCAAGAGACCCAGTTCTTC. Protein product: CASSRLDQETQFF.

The chain links TRBV10-1 to TRBJ2-3, with 8 nucleotides matching TRBD2. J was trimmed by 1 base and V by 2 bases; bases with no gene match: 2. There are 15 residues in the CDR3. Germline V gene sequence: CDR1 WNHNN, CDR2 SYGVQD (reference sequence). The DNA of the CDR3 is TGCGCCAGCAGTGAGGAGGGACTAGGCACAGATACGCAGTATTTT. This encodes CASSEEGLGTDTQYF.

The chain combines TRBV6-5 with TRBJ2-4; D possibly uses TRBD1 or TRBD2 (5 bases each). Trimming removed 7 bases at V and 5 bases at J, with 9 bases between. The CDR3 loop spans 12 amino acids. Germline V gene sequence: CDR1 MNHEY, CDR2 SVGAGI. Written as DNA, the CDR3 is TGTGCCAGCACGGGGCTGGAAAACATTCAGTACTTC. Translated, it gives CASTGLENIQYF.

The rearrangement joins TRBV6-5 to TRBJ2-5; TRBD2 agrees at 8 bases. With 6 bases clipped from V and 4 bases from J, the junction kept 4 bases outside the gene matches. CDR3 length: 13 residues. Germline CDR1 and CDR2: MNHEY and SVGAGI. The CDR3 DNA is TGTGCCAGCAGGCGGGGGGAGGGAGAGACCCAGTACTTC. Protein sequence: CASRRGEGETQYF.